This entry lists 16 T cell receptor beta chains sequenced from one sample in a study of blood T cell repertoires in COVID-19. The method was immunoSEQ multiplex PCR; TCRdb's version includes in-frame clones alone and lacks a portion of them. The sample has 90,000 to 150,000 clones, over 75% seen once. The sequenced sample consisted of peripheral blood. The receptors were sampled from an elderly man with acute or convalescent COVID-19.

CDR3 protein: CASSATGGRSPLHF. CDR3 nucleotide sequence: TGTGCCAGCAGCGCCACGGGGGGGCGTTCACCCCTCCACTTT. V and J are TRBV9 and TRBJ1-6, with D maybe TRBD1 (6 bases). Germline values: CDR1 SGDLS, CDR2 YYNGEE. The length of the CDR3 is 14 residues. Trimming took 3 bases from V and 9 from J, leaving 13 bases between them.

The chain joins TRBV19 to TRBJ2-2; a weak D match, TRBD1 (6 bases). Trimming shortened V by 6 bases and J by 7 bases, and 18 bases separated the two germline ends. CDR3 length: 15 residues. Germline CDR1 LNHDA, CDR2 SQIVND (reference sequence). The DNA for the CDR3 is TGTGCCAGTAGGGTGGTGGGGGACACGGGCGGGGAGCTGTTTTTT. Residues: CASRVVGDTGGELFF.

The chain links TRBV9 to TRBJ2-3, with D possibly TRBD2 on 5 matching bases. The CDR3 covers 15 residues. Germline assignment: CDR1 SGDLS and CDR2 YYNGEE. V was trimmed by 2 bases and J by 2 bases, leaving 12 bases between them. CDR3 protein: CASSVLDYPTDTQYF. CDR3 DNA sequence: TGTGCCAGCAGCGTCCTCGACTACCCCACAGATACGCAGTATTTT.

This clone appeared a few times. The genes are TRBV2 and TRBJ1-5, with D unclear. The length of the CDR3 is 12 residues. V lost 6 bases and J 6 bases, leaving 9 bases between the germline ends. Germline CDR1 reads SNHLY; CDR2 reads FYNNEI. As DNA, the CDR3 is TGTGCCAGCAGCGCCACGGGTCAGCCCCAGCATTTT. Its protein is CASSATGQPQHF.

This sequence joins TRBV5-4 and TRBJ2-7, with 13 bases that match TRBD2. From germline, CDR1 is SGHNT and CDR2 YYREEE (reference sequence). V trimming: 4 bases; J trimming: 1 base; junction bases outside the gene matches: 5. CDR3 length: 16 amino acids. The CDR3 reads CASSRTSGSKSYEQYF. CDR3 nucleotides: TGTGCCAGCAGCAGGACTAGCGGGAGCAAGTCCTACGAGCAGTACTTC.

The V call is TRBV2, the J call TRBJ1-6; D not certain. Trimming pared 2 bases from V and 14 bases from J, leaving 7 bases between. This CDR3 spans 11 amino acids. Germline loops: CDR1 SNHLY, CDR2 FYNNEI. The CDR3 reads CASSEWRTLHF. In nucleotides, the CDR3 is TGTGCCAGCAGTGAATGGAGAACCCTCCACTTT.

The chain is built from TRBV7-3 and TRBJ1-2, with a tentative D call TRBD1 (6 bases). Trimming took 3 bases from V and 8 from J, leaving 13 bases between them. CDR3 length equals 13 residues. The germline V gene has CDR1 SGHTA and CDR2 FQGTGA. This chain's CDR3 is CASSLGADGGYTF. CDR3 bases: TGTGCCAGCAGCTTGGGGGCGGATGGAGGCTACACCTTC.

This chain uses TRBV19 with TRBJ1-2; 7 bases agree with TRBD1. Losses at the gene ends were 5 bases for V and 5 bases for J; bases not matched to a gene: 11. CDR3 length equals 15 residues. Germline CDR1 LNHDA, CDR2 SQIVND (reference sequence). The CDR3 sequence is CASSPGGGTVYGYTF. The CDR3 coding sequence is TGTGCCAGTAGTCCAGGAGGGGGGACAGTATATGGCTACACCTTC.

This chain joins TRBV20-1 and TRBJ2-3; D not certain. The CDR3 runs 13 residues. The germline V gene has CDR1 DFQATT and CDR2 SNEGSKA (reference sequence). The V gene lost 3 bases and the J gene lost 0 bases, with 7 bases spanning the gap. Written as DNA, the CDR3 is TGCAGTGCTAGTATCGGGAGCACAGATACGCAGTATTTT. It codes for CSASIGSTDTQYF.

The V gene is TRBV19, the J gene TRBJ2-1, with a weak D call TRBD2 (6 bases). This CDR3 has 16 residues. V was shortened by 2 bases and J by 7 bases, with 18 bases between the two germline ends. CDR1 is LNHDA, CDR2 SQIVND, per germline (reference sequence). The CDR3 loop reads CASSIKRAFVKNEQFF. Here the CDR3 DNA reads TGTGCCAGTAGTATAAAGCGGGCCTTCGTTAAGAATGAGCAGTTCTTC.

This chain joins TRBV9 and TRBJ2-5; 9 bases map to TRBD1. This CDR3 is 15 amino acids long. V trimming: 5 bases; J trimming: 4 bases; junction bases outside the gene matches: 9. CDR1 is SGDLS, CDR2 YYNGEE, per germline. CDR3 coding DNA: TGTGCCAGCAGTGTGGACAGGGGAGGTGTAGAGACCCAGTACTTC. Its translation is CASSVDRGGVETQYF.

The sample holds one count of this clone. The CDR3 spells CASRGSRSSGNTIYF. CDR3 bases: TGTGCCAGTAGAGGCAGTCGGAGCTCTGGAAACACCATATATTTT. The J gene is TRBJ1-3, the V gene TRBV19; D call uncertain. Trimming left V 6 bases short and J 0 bases short, with 12 bases between. Germline V gene lookup returns CDR1 LNHDA and CDR2 SQIVND (reference sequence). The CDR3 extends over 15 amino acids.

V is TRBV13 and J is TRBJ2-7; possibly TRBD1 for D (6 bases). The CDR3 is 16 amino acids. Germline V gene sequence: CDR1 PRHDT, CDR2 FYEKMQ (reference sequence). Trimming left V 6 bases short and J 1 base short, with 19 bases between. This CDR3 is CASSKKPGHPSYEQYF. The CDR3 DNA reads TGTGCCAGCAGTAAGAAACCGGGACACCCGTCCTACGAGCAGTACTTC.

On this clone itself: This same CDR3 is encoded by further DNA sequences in the sample. The chain is built from TRBV2 and TRBJ1-5, with a weak D call TRBD1 (6 bases). Germline lookup yields CDR1 SNHLY and CDR2 FYNNEI. The CDR3 is 14 residues long. Trimming removed 4 bases at V and 5 bases at J, with 12 bases between. CDR3 nucleotides: TGTGCCAGCAGTGGTACAGGGAGAGATCAGCCCCAGCATTTT. This gives the protein CASSGTGRDQPQHF.

The V gene is TRBV5-4, the J gene TRBJ1-2, with D unresolved. The germline gives CDR1 SGHNT, CDR2 YYREEE (reference sequence). Deletions cut 5 bases from V and 2 bases from J, with 13 bases between. The CDR3 totals 14 residues. The CDR3 DNA follows: TGTGCCAGCAGTCCGAGGTTTGGGAACTATGGCTACACCTTC. This translates into CASSPRFGNYGYTF.

The chain carries TRBV7-6 and TRBJ1-1; 8 bases fit TRBD1. In germline, CDR1 is SGHVS, CDR2 FNYEAQ. This CDR3 is 14 amino acids long. The V segment lost 5 bases and the J segment 6 bases; nucleotides outside the gene matches: 8. The CDR3 sequence is CASSAQQGQAEAFF. CDR3 in DNA: TGTGCCAGCAGCGCGCAACAGGGACAGGCTGAAGCTTTCTTT.